Below are 18 T cell receptor beta chains sequenced from a single sample in a study of identical twins. TCRdb re-analysed the 5' RACE reads in MiXCR, keeping a single row per CDR3 protein. The data hold about 810,000 distinct CDR3 sequences, with roughly an eighth observed a single time. This same sample was also part of a study on yellow fever vaccine responses in identical twins.

Material: PBMCs. These receptors were collected from a young woman in good health.

This clonotype was recorded a few times. V and J are TRBV20-1 and TRBJ2-7, with 8 bases identical to TRBD2. CDR3 length equals 16 residues. V gave up 0 bases and J gave up 0 bases; unmatched junction bases: 7. The V gene's germline CDR1 is DFQATT and CDR2 SNEGSKA (reference sequence). In DNA form, the CDR3 reads TGCAGTGCTAGAGATTCGGGGGGGGATAGCTCCTACGAGCAGTACTTC. Amino acids: CSARDSGGDSSYEQYF.

The table lists this clonotype with a few counts. Written as DNA, the CDR3 is TGTGCCACCGGATCGGGGGGCGGCAATCAGCCCCAGCATTTT. Its translation is CATGSGGGNQPQHF. The chain has TRBV24-1 and TRBJ1-5, with D maybe TRBD1 (6 bases). CDR1 and CDR2 from the germline V gene are KGHDR and SFDVKD. V lost 9 bases, J lost 2 bases, and 13 bases lay in between. The CDR3 sequence is 14 residues long.

This chain's CDR3 is CASSLGLGPKYEQYF. Written as DNA, the CDR3 is TGTGCCAGCAGCCTGGGACTAGGGCCAAAGTACGAGCAGTACTTC. This sequence joins TRBV7-8 and TRBJ2-7, with 8 bases aligning to TRBD2. This CDR3 has 15 amino acids. V lost 5 bases and J lost 4; bases outside the gene matches: 10. CDR1 is SGHVS and CDR2 is FQNEAQ in the germline V gene.

This clonotype has just one count. The rearrangement uses TRBV5-1 and TRBJ2-3; perhaps TRBD2 as D (7 bases). CDR1 is SGHRS and CDR2 is YFSETQ in the germline V gene. This CDR3 has 15 residues. Trimming removed 3 bases from V and 6 bases from J, with 17 bases in between. The DNA of the CDR3 is TGCGCCAGCAGCTCCCGGGGGGCCCTCGGGGATACGCAGTATTTT. Its translation: CASSSRGALGDTQYF.

V and J are TRBV21-1 and TRBJ2-1; TRBD1, the D gene given by the table, was not confirmed from the DNA. TRBV21-1 corresponds to a pseudogene. The CDR3 is made up of 16 amino acids. The CDR3 protein is CVSSRDEGGRVDEQFF. The DNA of the CDR3 is TGTGTCAGCAGCAGAGATGAGGGGGGACGTGTCGATGAGCAGTTCTTC.

The table lists this clonotype with a few counts. V is TRBV7-8 and J is TRBJ2-5; 7 bases map to TRBD2. Germline CDR1 and CDR2: SGHVS and FQNEAQ. CDR3 length: 19 amino acids. The V segment lost 5 bases and the J segment 4 bases; nucleotides outside the gene matches: 22. CDR3: CASSPLRGAGSSEGETQYF. The CDR3 coding sequence is TGTGCCAGCAGCCCGCTAAGGGGAGCGGGATCGTCTGAGGGAGAGACCCAGTACTTC.

This clonotype has a count of ten or more. This sequence joins TRBV20-1 and TRBJ1-6; 12 nucleotides match TRBD1. Germline V gene lookup returns CDR1 DFQATT and CDR2 SNEGSKA (reference sequence). The CDR3 covers 15 residues. Unmatched junction bases numbered 9, after V lost 6 bases and J lost 9 bases. CDR3 DNA: TGCAGTGCCCCTGGGGGACAGGGGGCATCTTCACCCCTCCACTTT. Protein: CSAPGGQGASSPLHF.

This clonotype was counted ten times or more. The chain couples TRBV2 to TRBJ2-7, with TRBD1 matching 9 bases. The V and J ends lost 2 bases and 6 bases, in that order; junction bases with no gene match: 2. Germline V gene data show CDR1 as SNHLY and CDR2 as FYNNEI. This CDR3 is built from 13 residues. The CDR3 coding sequence is TGTGCCAGCAGTGAAACAGGGGGCCCCGAGCAGTACGTC. It translates to CASSETGGPEQYV.

This clonotype was recorded a few times. This chain joins TRBV7-7 and TRBJ2-5, with 7 bases identical to TRBD1. Trimming took 4 bases from V and 5 from J; bases not matched to a gene: 4. The CDR3 has 13 amino acids. The germline CDR1 and CDR2 sequences are SSHAT and FNYEAQ (reference sequence). The CDR3 loop is CASSSRGLETQYF. Written as DNA, the CDR3 is TGTGCCAGCAGCTCCAGGGGGTTGGAGACCCAGTACTTC.

This clonotype was seen a few times. The chain uses TRBV9 and TRBJ2-3; 7 positions agree with TRBD2. The germline gives CDR1 SGDLS, CDR2 YYNGEE. Unmatched junction bases numbered 13, after V lost 1 base and J lost 2 bases. The CDR3 consists of 18 residues. The CDR3, as DNA: TGTGCCAGCAGCGTACCCGAAGCTACTAGCGACTACACAGATACGCAGTATTTT. Residues: CASSVPEATSDYTDTQYF.

The chain combines TRBV24-1 with TRBJ2-1; 14 bases are a match to TRBD2. V lost 4 bases, J lost 9 bases, and 7 bases stayed unmatched. Germline V gene data show CDR1 as KGHDR and CDR2 as SFDVKD. CDR3 length: 16 amino acids. The DNA of the CDR3 is TGTGCCACCAGTGACCACGGGACTAGCGGGAGTAGTGAGCAGTTCTTC. Amino acids: CATSDHGTSGSSEQFF.

The rearrangement uses TRBV20-1 and TRBJ2-1; maybe TRBD2 (5 bases). Germline CDR1 and CDR2: DFQATT and SNEGSKA (reference sequence). The CDR3 runs 15 residues. V was pared by 2 bases and J by 5 bases, with 16 bases between. CDR3 DNA sequence: TGCAGTGCTAGACAACTAGTCAAAATTCACAATGAGCAGTTCTTC. This sequence encodes CSARQLVKIHNEQFF.

This clonotype occurred many times. The rearrangement links TRBV5-1 to TRBJ2-7; 7 bases fit TRBD1. The V segment lost 3 bases and the J segment 4 bases; nucleotides outside the gene matches: 7. CDR1 is SGHRS and CDR2 is YFSETQ in the germline V gene. There are 14 residues in the CDR3. The CDR3 loop reads CASSSGQPPYEQYF. The CDR3 DNA follows: TGCGCCAGCAGCTCGGGACAGCCTCCATACGAGCAGTACTTC.

V and J are TRBV10-3 and TRBJ2-4; D is ambiguous. The germline V gene encodes CDR1 ENHRY and CDR2 SYGVKD. The CDR3 runs to 17 residues. V was cut by 5 bases and J by 5 bases, with 22 bases left in between. This chain's CDR3 is CAISPSNLGSGQNIQYF. CDR3 DNA sequence: TGTGCCATCAGTCCCAGCAATTTAGGCTCTGGCCAAAACATTCAGTACTTC.

The chain joins TRBV5-7 to TRBJ2-1, with D possibly matching TRBD2 (5 bases). TRBV5-7 is given ORF status, its function remaining uncertain. The length of the CDR3 is 15 residues. The V end lost 8 bases, the J end lost 4 bases, and 19 bases lay between the germline ends. CDR3 protein: CARSRGLFAYNEQFF. Here the CDR3 DNA reads TGTGCCAGGAGCCGCGGGCTGTTCGCGTACAATGAGCAGTTCTTC.

This clonotype was seen more than once but under ten times. The chain employs TRBV28 and TRBJ2-4, with D possibly TRBD1 on 7 matching bases. V lost 6 bases, J lost 6 bases, and 12 bases lay in between. Looked up from germline, CDR1 is MDHEN and CDR2 is SYDVKM. CDR3 size: 13 residues. The CDR3 sequence is CASSARGANIQYF. The CDR3 bases are TGTGCCAGCAGCGCCAGGGGGGCAAACATTCAGTACTTC.

V and J are TRBV4-2 and TRBJ2-1, with D maybe TRBD1 (6 bases). Germline V gene data show CDR1 as LGHNA and CDR2 as YNFKEQ. This CDR3 has 15 amino acids. V was trimmed by 0 bases and J by 4 bases, leaving 10 bases between them. CDR3 in amino acids: CASSQEEGGYNEQFF. Written as DNA, the CDR3 is TGTGCCAGCAGCCAAGAGGAAGGGGGATACAATGAGCAGTTCTTC.

The rearrangement joins TRBV5-8 to TRBJ2-1, with 12 bases aligning to TRBD2. J lost 7 bases, V lost 3 bases, and 5 bases had no gene match. Germline loops: CDR1 SGHTS, CDR2 YDEGEE. The CDR3 contains 15 residues. The CDR3 spells CASSSTSGSMNEQFF. The CDR3 coding sequence is TGTGCCAGCAGCTCGACTAGCGGGAGTATGAATGAGCAGTTCTTC.